This TCR beta chain derives from a study of CD8+ T cells in alopecia areata. Germline loops: CDR1 MNHEY, CDR2 SMNVEV (reference sequence). V lost 0 bases, J lost 9 bases, and 8 bases lay in between. The CDR3 covers 12 residues. RNA was isolated and reverse transcribed to cDNA, the sequencing template. Produced via immunoSEQ multiplex PCR; TCRdb's table is partial and in-frame only. This sample has over 200,000 clones, with 50% to 70% found just once. The material sequenced was CD4+ T cells sorted from blood, taken at week 0. The V and J genes are TRBV27 and TRBJ1-1; D is possibly TRBD1 (5 bases). The sequence derives from a human donor with alopecia areata. The CDR3 reads CASSLSGGKAFF. CDR3 DNA sequence: TGTGCCAGCAGTTTATCTGGGGGGAAAGCTTTCTTT.